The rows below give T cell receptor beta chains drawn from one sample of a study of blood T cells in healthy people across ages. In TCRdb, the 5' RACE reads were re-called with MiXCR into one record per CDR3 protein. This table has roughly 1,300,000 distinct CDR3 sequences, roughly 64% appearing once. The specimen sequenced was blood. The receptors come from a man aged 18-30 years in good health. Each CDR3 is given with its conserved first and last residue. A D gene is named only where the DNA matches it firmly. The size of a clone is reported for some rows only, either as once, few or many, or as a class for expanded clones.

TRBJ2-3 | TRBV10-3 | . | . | TGTGCCATCAGTGACTCTAGCCCAGATACGCAGTATTTT | CAISDSSPDTQYF
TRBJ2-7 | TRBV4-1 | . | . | TGCGCCAGCAGCCAAATGTACAGAGACTACGAGCAGTACTTC | CASSQMYRDYEQYF
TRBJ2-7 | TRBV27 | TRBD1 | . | TGTGCCAGCAGTCCCAGGATTGGGACAGGCTCCTACGAGCAGTACTTC | CASSPRIGTGSYEQYF
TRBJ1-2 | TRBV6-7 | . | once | TGTGCCAGCAGTTACGCGGCAGGGTCGAGTAGCTGCACCTTC | CASSYAAGSSSCTF
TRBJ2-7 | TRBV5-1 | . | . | TGCGCCAGCAGTTTTACGGCGACTCCTTGGGAGCAGTACTTC | CASSFTATPWEQYF
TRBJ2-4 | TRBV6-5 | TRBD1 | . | TGTGCCAGCAGCAGGACAGGCGTAGCCAAAAACATTCAGTACTTC | CASSRTGVAKNIQYF
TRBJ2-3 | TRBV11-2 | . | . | TGTGCCAGCAGCTTAGGACCCCACACAGATACGCAGTATTTT | CASSLGPHTDTQYF
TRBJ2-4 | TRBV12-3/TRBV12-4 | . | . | TGTGCCAGCAGTTTAGTGGATTTGCACATTCAGTACTTC | CASSLVDLHIQYF
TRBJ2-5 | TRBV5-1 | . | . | TGCGCCAGCAGCCGGGGATCAATAGAGACCCAGTACTTC | CASSRGSIETQYF
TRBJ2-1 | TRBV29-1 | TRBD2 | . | TGCAGCGTTGTAGGCCTAGCGGACTACAATGAGCAGTTCTTC | CSVVGLADYNEQFF
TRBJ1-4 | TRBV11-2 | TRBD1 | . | TGTGCCAGCAGCATCCCCGGGACAGGAAATGAAAAACTGTTTTTT | CASSIPGTGNEKLFF
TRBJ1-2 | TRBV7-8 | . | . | TGTGCCAGCAGCTTAGTCGGAAGAACGATATTTCTTGGCTACACCTTC | CASSLVGRTIFLGYTF
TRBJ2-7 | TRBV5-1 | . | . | TGCGCCAGCAGCTTGGAGGTAGACCTCTACGAGCAGTACTTC | CASSLEVDLYEQYF
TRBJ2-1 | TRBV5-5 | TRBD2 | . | TGTGCCAGCAGCTTCCGGACTAGCGCTGAGCAGTTCTTC | CASSFRTSAEQFF
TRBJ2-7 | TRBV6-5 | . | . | TGTGCCAGCAGTTATGAGGGTCTGGGCGACGAGCAGTACTTC | CASSYEGLGDEQYF
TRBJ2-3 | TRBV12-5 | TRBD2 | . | TGTGCTAGTGCCTCGTACGGGGGGTCTACAGATACGCAGTATTTT | CASASYGGSTDTQYF
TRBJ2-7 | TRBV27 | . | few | TGTGCCAGCAGTTCCAGGGCCCCACTCTACGAGCAGTACTTC | CASSSRAPLYEQYF
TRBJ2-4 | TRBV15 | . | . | TGTGCCAGCAAGGAGTCCCTAGCCAAAAACATTCAGTACTTC | CASKESLAKNIQYF
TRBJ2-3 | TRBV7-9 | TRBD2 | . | TGTGCCAGCAGCGGGGGGACTACTTTCACAGATACGCAGTATTTT | CASSGGTTFTDTQYF
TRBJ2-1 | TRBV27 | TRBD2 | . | TGTGCCAGCAGTTTCTCAGCGGGGGGCACGTACAATGAGCAGTTCTTC | CASSFSAGGTYNEQFF
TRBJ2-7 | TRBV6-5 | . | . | TGTGCCAGCAGTGTCAGAGACGACTACGAGCAGTACTTC | CASSVRDDYEQYF
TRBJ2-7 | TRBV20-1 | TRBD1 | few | TGCAGTGCTAGCCAGGGGGAAATATACGAGCAGTACTTC | CSASQGEIYEQYF
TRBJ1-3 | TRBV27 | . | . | TGTGCCAGCAGTTTATCAGCGGGGTTCTCTGGAAACACCATATATTTT | CASSLSAGFSGNTIYF
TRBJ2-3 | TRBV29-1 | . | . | TGCAGCGTTGAAGAAATACAGGACGACACAGATACGCAGTATTTT | CSVEEIQDDTDTQYF
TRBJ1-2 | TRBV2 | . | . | TGTGCCAGCAGTAAGGGAGCTAACTATGGCTACACCTTC | CASSKGANYGYTF
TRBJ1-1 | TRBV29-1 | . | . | TGCAGCGTTGGGTCGTTTACTGAAGCTTTCTTT | CSVGSFTEAFF
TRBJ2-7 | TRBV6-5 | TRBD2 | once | TGTGCCAGCAGTTACACGGGGAGGGACCCAACTGCCTACGAGCAGTACTTC | CASSYTGRDPTAYEQYF
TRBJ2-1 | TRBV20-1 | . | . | TGCAGTGCTAGAGCCGGCTTGCATGGCAATGAGCAGTTCTTC | CSARAGLHGNEQFF
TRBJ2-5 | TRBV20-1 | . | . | TGCAGTGCCCCCCGTCCACCGGGTGGGGAGACCCAGTACTTC | CSAPRPPGGETQYF
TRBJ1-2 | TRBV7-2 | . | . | TGTGCCAGCAATTCCCCAGGGTTATCGGGGACCTATGGCTACACCTTC | CASNSPGLSGTYGYTF
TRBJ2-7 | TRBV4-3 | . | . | TGCGCCAGCAGCCAAGATTTTCCCGGTGCCTACGAGCAGTACTTC | CASSQDFPGAYEQYF
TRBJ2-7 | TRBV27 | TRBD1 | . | TGTGCCAGCAGCTCCCCCGGGACAGGGCTCTACGAGCAGTACTTC | CASSSPGTGLYEQYF
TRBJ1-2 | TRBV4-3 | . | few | TGCGCCAGCAGCCAAGGACTTTCCGGCTACACCTTC | CASSQGLSGYTF
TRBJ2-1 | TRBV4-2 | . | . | TGTGCCAGCAGCCAAGTTGGCGGGGCCTACAATGAGCGGTTCTTC | CASSQVGGAYNERFF
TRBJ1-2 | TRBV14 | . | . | TGTGCCAGCAGCCAAGTCAGGGACAAGAACTATGGCTACACCTTC | CASSQVRDKNYGYTF
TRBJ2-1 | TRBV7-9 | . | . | TGTGCCAGCAGCAAGGACAGTGTCAATGAGCAGTTCTTC | CASSKDSVNEQFF
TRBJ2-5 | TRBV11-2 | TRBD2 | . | TGTGCCAGCAGCACGCGACTAGCTAACGACAATGAGCAGTACTTC | CASSTRLANDNEQYF
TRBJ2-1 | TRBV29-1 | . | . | TGCAGCGCCTATAGCGTACAAGAGACCCAGTTCTTC | CSAYSVQETQFF
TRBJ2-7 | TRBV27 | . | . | TGTGCCAGTACGCCCACCAACTCCTACGAGCAGTACTTC | CASTPTNSYEQYF
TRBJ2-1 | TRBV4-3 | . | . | TGCGCCAGCAGCCAAGATTACAGGACAAGGGTGAGCTCCTACAATGAGCAGTTCTTC | CASSQDYRTRVSSYNEQFF
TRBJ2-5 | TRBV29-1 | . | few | TGCAGCGTTGCAGCCCCCAGGGAGACCCAGTACTTC | CSVAAPRETQYF
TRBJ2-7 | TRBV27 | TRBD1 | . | TGTGCCAGCAGGCAATCGGACAGGGACGGCGAGCAGTACTTC | CASRQSDRDGEQYF
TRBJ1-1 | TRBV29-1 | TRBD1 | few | TGCAGCGTAGGACAGGCGTCGAACACTGAAGCTTTCTTT | CSVGQASNTEAFF
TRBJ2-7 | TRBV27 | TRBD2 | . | TGTGCCAGCAGTCCTACCCTTAGCGGGGTATCCTACGAGCAGTACTTC | CASSPTLSGVSYEQYF
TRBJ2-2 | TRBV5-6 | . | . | TGTGCCAGCAGCTCTCACCTAGAGGCGGGGACCGGGGAGCTGTTTTTT | CASSSHLEAGTGELFF
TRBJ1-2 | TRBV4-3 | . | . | TGCGCCAGCAGCCAAGACAAACCGGGGGGGGCTAACTATGGCTACACCTTC | CASSQDKPGGANYGYTF
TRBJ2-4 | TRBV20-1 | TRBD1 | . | TGCAGTGCTTCGCCAGGGGGCGTGGATATTGGGTACATTCAGTACTTC | CSASPGGVDIGYIQYF
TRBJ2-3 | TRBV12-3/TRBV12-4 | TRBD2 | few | TGTGCCAGCAGACCGACTAGCGGGAGGGGAACAGATACGCAGTATTTT | CASRPTSGRGTDTQYF
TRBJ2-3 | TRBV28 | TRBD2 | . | TGTGCCAGCTGCCCCCCCCCCGGGGGGAGCACAGATACGCAGTATTTT | CASCPPPGGSTDTQYF
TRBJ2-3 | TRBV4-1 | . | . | TGCGCCAGCAGCCAAACCCCCTACACAGATACGCAGTATTTT | CASSQTPYTDTQYF
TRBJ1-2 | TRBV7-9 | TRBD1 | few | TGTGCCAGCGGGACAGGGGTTGGCTACACCTTC | CASGTGVGYTF
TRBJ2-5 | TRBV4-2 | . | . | TGTGCCAGCAGCCATGTCGTGGGCGGAGAGTACCAAGAGACCCAGTACTTC | CASSHVVGGEYQETQYF
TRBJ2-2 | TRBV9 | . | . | TGTGCCAGCAGCGTCCGGACGAGTACCGGGGAGCTGTTTTTT | CASSVRTSTGELFF